Below, 9 T cell receptor beta chains from the same sample are listed, as sequenced in a study of blood T cell repertoires in COVID-19. Profiled with immunoSEQ multiplex PCR; TCRdb holds only in-frame clones, not every one. The profile covers some 87,000 clones, with 65% to 85% appearing a single time and approximately 39% taken by the ten largest. The material sequenced was peripheral blood. The source is an older man with active or convalescent COVID-19.

J is TRBJ1-2 and V is TRBV7-2, with no clear D. The CDR3 covers 14 residues. Trimming cost V 3 bases and J 4 bases, with 12 bases left between them. Germline V gene data show CDR1 as SGHTA and CDR2 as FQGNSA. The DNA of the CDR3 is TGTGCCAGCAGCTTTATCGAGGCGACCTATGGCTACACCTTC. This encodes CASSFIEATYGYTF.

The CDR3 nucleotides are TGTGCCAGCAGTCCCCGGGACAGGGCGGGGGGTTTGAAAGGCTACACCTTC. This encodes CASSPRDRAGGLKGYTF. V is TRBV27 and J is TRBJ1-2, with 9 bases aligning to TRBD1. CDR1 is MNHEY and CDR2 is SMNVEV in the germline V gene (reference sequence). J lost 8 bases, V lost 5 bases, and 18 bases had no gene match. The CDR3 consists of 17 residues.

The genes are TRBV12-3 or TRBV12-4 and TRBJ1-2, with 7 bases that match TRBD1. J lost 4 bases, V lost 5 bases, and 4 bases had no gene match. The CDR3 spans 13 residues. The CDR3 reads CASSPQGFYGYTF. The CDR3 DNA reads TGTGCCAGCAGTCCACAGGGGTTCTATGGCTACACCTTC.

The chain uses TRBV6-5 and TRBJ2-7, with TRBD2 matching over 7 bases. Germline V CDR1 and CDR2: MNHEY, SVGAGI. CDR3 length: 15 residues. With V trimmed by 2 bases and J by 4 bases, 8 bases remained unmatched. The CDR3 region has the DNA TGTGCCAGCAGTTACGAGCGGGACCCCCCATACGAGCAGTACTTC. It translates to CASSYERDPPYEQYF.

The sample holds one count of this clone. V is TRBV19 and J is TRBJ1-5, with 8 bases identical to TRBD1. This CDR3 is built from 16 residues. Germline-derived CDR1 and CDR2 are LNHDA and SQIVND (reference sequence). Germline trimming cut 8 bases from V and 6 bases from J; bases unmatched to any gene: 15. CDR3 DNA sequence: TGTGCCAGTCAAGGGCAGGGGGCGTCCATGGGTCAGCCCCAGCATTTT. This gives the protein CASQGQGASMGQPQHF. Combining the CDR3 with reference TRBV19 and TRBJ1-5 gives the whole variable domain DGGITQSPKYLFRKEGQNVTLSCEQNLNHDAMYWYRQDPGQGLRLIYYSQIVNDFQKGDIAEGYSVSREKKESFPLTVTSAQKNPTAFYLCASQGQGASMGQPQHFGDGTRLSIL.

The chain carries TRBV29-1 and TRBJ2-2; tentative D call: TRBD1 (6 bases). This CDR3 contains 14 residues. Germline CDR1 is SQVTM and CDR2 is ANQGSEA. V dropped 7 bases and J dropped 1 base, with 13 bases sitting between them. The CDR3 DNA is TGCAGCGGGAGACAGGAGATGAACACCGGGGAGCTGTTTTTT. Its translation: CSGRQEMNTGELFF.

This clone occurred a few times. The rearrangement links TRBV28 to TRBJ1-3; the D is unclear. V was cut by 1 base and J by 4 bases, with 14 bases left in between. The CDR3 has 16 amino acids. Germline V lookup: CDR1 MDHEN, CDR2 SYDVKM. The CDR3 sequence: CASSLFSMRFGNTIYF. The CDR3 DNA reads as TGTGCCAGCAGTTTATTTAGCATGAGGTTCGGAAACACCATATATTTT.

The V gene is TRBV3-1 (or the pseudogene TRBV3-2), the J gene TRBJ1-2; 9 bases agree with TRBD1. The CDR3 has 16 residues. Unmatched junction bases numbered 10, after V lost 4 bases and J lost 4 bases. Germline-derived CDR1 and CDR2 are LGHDT and YNNKEL (reference sequence). The CDR3 spells CASSPLQGAPGYGYTF. The CDR3 nucleotides are TGTGCCAGCAGCCCATTACAGGGGGCGCCGGGCTATGGCTACACCTTC.

The chain is built from TRBV3-1 (or the pseudogene TRBV3-2) and TRBJ2-2; D unresolved. Germline V gives CDR1 LGHDT, CDR2 YNNKEL (reference sequence). Trimming removed 3 bases at V and 3 bases at J, with 11 bases between. This CDR3 region has 15 residues. The CDR3 loop reads CASSQGSRYTGELFF. In DNA, the CDR3 is TGTGCCAGCAGCCAGGGCAGCCGATACACCGGGGAGCTGTTTTTT.